The 9 T cell receptor beta chains listed next were all sequenced from one sample in a study of T cells in Graves' hyperthyroidism and ophthalmopathy. The TCR beta CDR3 regions underwent amplification using RNA transcripts as the source. A first-round RT-PCR of the TCR CDR3 used the HTBI primer set. MiXCR, applied by TCRdb to the multiplex PCR reads, yields one record per CDR3 protein. The sample consists of a few hundred thousand distinct CDR3 sequences, approximately 44% of them appearing once. The sequenced sample was peripheral blood or thyroid tissue (not recorded which). Source of these receptors: a woman younger than 35 with Graves' hyperthyroidism.

This clonotype turned up a few times. The J gene is TRBJ1-2, the V gene TRBV5-4; 12 bases map to TRBD1. J lost 8 bases, V lost 4 bases, and 6 bases had no gene match. The CDR3 is made up of 14 amino acids. From germline, CDR1 is SGHNT and CDR2 YYREEE (reference sequence). The CDR3 sequence: CASSRDRGLEGYTF. CDR3 nucleotide sequence: TGTGCCAGCAGCAGGGACAGGGGGCTAGAAGGCTACACCTTC.

The chain has TRBV9 and TRBJ1-2; 8 nucleotides align to TRBD1. With V trimmed by 3 bases and J by 7 bases, 8 bases remained unmatched. CDR3 size: 14 residues. Germline V gives CDR1 SGDLS, CDR2 YYNGEE. CDR3 DNA: TGTGCCAGCAGCGCCGGGACAGGAAGTCTTGGCTACACCTTC. It yields the protein CASSAGTGSLGYTF.

This clonotype appeared a few times. The chain is built from TRBV6-6 and TRBJ2-7; no reliable D call. The CDR3 is made up of 12 amino acids. Germline V gives CDR1 MNHNY, CDR2 SVGAGI (reference sequence). The V end lost 4 bases, the J end lost 4 bases, and 8 bases lay between the germline ends. The CDR3 DNA reads as TGTGCCAGCAGTTCCGCGAAGTACGAGCAGTACTTC. It codes for CASSSAKYEQYF.

The chain joins TRBV6-1 to TRBJ1-4; D is possibly TRBD1 (5 bases). Trimming shortened V by 7 bases and J by 8 bases, and 17 bases separated the two germline ends. CDR1 is MNHNS and CDR2 is SASEGT in the germline V gene. The CDR3 has 14 residues. CDR3 sequence: CASNRGPFGEKLFF. The CDR3 DNA follows: TGTGCCAGCAACCGGGGACCCTTCGGGGAAAAACTGTTTTTT.

This clonotype has ten or more counts. The chain employs TRBV2 and TRBJ2-7; 9 nucleotides align to TRBD2. This CDR3 spans 15 amino acids. The junction had 9 bases not matched to a gene; V was cut back by 7 bases and J by 2 bases. Germline V CDR1 and CDR2: SNHLY, FYNNEI. The CDR3 nucleotides read TGTGCCAGCACCAGAGGGCTAGCGGGGCCCTACGAGCAGTACTTC. This codes for CASTRGLAGPYEQYF.

CDR3 sequence (DNA): TGTGCCACCACCACGGGCGAGCAGTACTTC. Amino acid sequence: CATTTGEQYF. The J gene is TRBJ2-7, the V gene TRBV7-6; D remains ambiguous. CDR1 and CDR2 (germline): SGHVS, FNYEAQ. Trimming took 10 bases from V and 6 from J, leaving 10 bases between them. The CDR3 extends over 10 amino acids.

As for this clonotype: The junction differs from germline at one of its ends, possibly a read error. The chain carries TRBV15 and TRBJ2-7, with D possibly matching TRBD2 (5 bases). Germline V CDR1 and CDR2: LNHNV, YYDKDF (reference sequence). This CDR3 comprises 14 residues. The CDR3 loop reads CASSQGGFSYEQYF. The CDR3 nucleotides are TGCGCCAGCAGCCAAGGCGGGTTCTCCTACGAGCAGTACTTC.

About this clonotype itself: Mismatch with germline at one junction end may stem from a read error. J is TRBJ1-5 and V is TRBV5-5; possibly TRBD1 for D (5 bases). This CDR3 has 16 amino acids. Germline CDR1 is SGHKS and CDR2 is YYEKEE (reference sequence). The CDR3, as DNA: TGCGCCAGCAGCCAATTCCAGGGTGGAGAGAATCAGCCCCAGCATTTT. This sequence encodes CASSQFQGGENQPQHF.

This clonotype was counted only a few times. This chain connects TRBV5-4 to TRBJ2-5, with D perhaps being TRBD1 or TRBD2 (5 bases each). V dropped 4 bases and J dropped 7 bases, with 14 bases sitting between them. The length of the CDR3 is 13 residues. Per germline, CDR1 SGHNT and CDR2 YYREEE (reference sequence). CDR3 region: CASSPNEGWTQYF. The CDR3 nucleotides are TGTGCCAGCAGCCCCAACGAGGGGTGGACCCAGTACTTC.